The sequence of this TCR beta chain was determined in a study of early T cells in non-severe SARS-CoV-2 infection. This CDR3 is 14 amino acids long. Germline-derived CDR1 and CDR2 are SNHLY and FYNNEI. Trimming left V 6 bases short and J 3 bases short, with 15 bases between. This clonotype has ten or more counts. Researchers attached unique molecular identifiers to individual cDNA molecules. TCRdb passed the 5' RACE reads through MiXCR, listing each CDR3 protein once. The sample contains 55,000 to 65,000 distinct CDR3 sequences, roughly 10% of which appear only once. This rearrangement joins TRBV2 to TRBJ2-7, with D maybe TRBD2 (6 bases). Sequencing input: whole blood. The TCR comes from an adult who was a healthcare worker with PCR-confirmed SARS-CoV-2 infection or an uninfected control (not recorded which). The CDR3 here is CASSAGGQGYEQYF. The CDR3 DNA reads TGTGCCAGCAGCGCCGGAGGGCAGGGCTACGAGCAGTACTTC.